One and the same sample provided the 6 T cell receptor beta chains below, sequenced in a study of T cells after yellow fever vaccination. MiXCR was run by TCRdb on the 5' RACE reads, yielding one entry per CDR3 protein. This sample has 200,000 to 300,000 distinct CDR3 sequences, with roughly 7.2% found just once. The source was CD4+ T cells sorted from PBMCs, collected 15 days after the yellow fever booster vaccination. The receptors were gathered from a man under 40 who received the YFV17D yellow fever vaccine.

The rearrangement links TRBV7-8 to TRBJ2-5; D might be TRBD1 (6 bases). Germline lookup yields CDR1 SGHVS and CDR2 FQNEAQ. Trimming shortened V by 5 bases and J by 2 bases, and 18 bases separated the two germline ends. The CDR3 contains 16 residues. The CDR3 here is CASSQPDSRGQETQYF. The CDR3 DNA reads as TGTGCCAGCAGCCAACCGGACAGTCGGGGTCAAGAGACCCAGTACTTC.

This clonotype was found a few times. The chain joins TRBV3-1 to TRBJ2-7, with a weak D call TRBD1 (5 bases). Germline CDR1 reads LGHDT; CDR2 reads YNNKEL (reference sequence). With 2 bases removed from V and 4 bases from J, the gap between germline ends came to 15 bases. The CDR3 consists of 15 residues. The CDR3: CASSQIQGSVYEQYF. DNA for the CDR3: TGTGCCAGCAGCCAAATTCAGGGATCTGTGTACGAGCAGTACTTC.

The rearrangement links TRBV3-1 to TRBJ2-1, with D maybe TRBD2 (5 bases). The V gene's germline CDR1 is LGHDT and CDR2 YNNKEL (reference sequence). This CDR3 spans 12 amino acids. V was pared by 4 bases and J by 4 bases, with 5 bases between. CDR3 DNA sequence: TGTGCCAGCAGCCGACTATACAATGAGCAGTTCTTC. This translates into CASSRLYNEQFF.

This clonotype appeared a few times. This chain connects TRBV27 to TRBJ2-7; TRBD1 agrees at 12 bases. The CDR3 contains 15 residues. Trimming cost V 4 bases and J 5 bases; bases outside gene matches: 6. CDR1 MNHEY and CDR2 SMNVEV come from the germline V gene (reference sequence). This CDR3 reads CASSSWDRGLHEQYF. The DNA of the CDR3 is TGTGCCAGCAGTTCATGGGACAGGGGGCTCCACGAGCAGTACTTC.

A word on this clonotype: This may come from a read error, since a much larger clone is one base off. The chain recombines TRBV6-2 or TRBV6-3 with TRBJ2-5, with a weak D call TRBD2 (5 bases). In germline, CDR1 is MNHEY, CDR2 SVGEGT. Trimming removed 6 bases at V and 5 bases at J, with 13 bases between. There are 13 residues in the CDR3. The CDR3 nucleotides are TGTGCCAGCAGGCCGGGGATACACGAGACCCAGTACTTC. It encodes CASRPGIHETQYF.

The V and J genes are TRBV20-1 and TRBJ2-5; tentatively, D is TRBD1 (6 bases). V lost 6 bases to trimming and J lost 5 bases, with 16 bases between them. The CDR3 consists of 13 residues. Germline CDR1 reads DFQATT; CDR2 reads SNEGSKA (reference sequence). CDR3 coding DNA: TGCAGTGCCCTGAGGACAGCTAAGGAGACCCAGTACTTC. This codes for CSALRTAKETQYF.